The clone carrying this T cell receptor (beta chain) was detected only a few times. Its antigen is unidentified. Universal primer sites and UMIs were introduced during 5'RACE template-switching synthesis of TCR cDNA. TCRdb used MiXCR to reprocess the 5' RACE reads, holding one entry per CDR3 protein. The sample records about 500,000 distinct CDR3 sequences, less than 20% being singletons. This specimen comes from a study of T cells after yellow fever vaccination. Study results and limitations: The booster response re-showed most primary clones: about 96% CD4, more than 80% CD8. Of the clonotypes, a small share occurred in both CD4 and CD8 compartments. The presence of abundant clonotypes contaminating from the bulk population was possible in FACS-sorted repertoires.

V was pared by 1 base and J by 2 bases, with 12 bases between. The CDR3 has 15 amino acids. Germline values: CDR1 SEHNR, CDR2 FQNEAQ (reference sequence). The sample was PBMCs, taken 4 to 6 days after the first yellow fever vaccination. The TCR sequence derives from a man younger than 35 who received the YFV17D yellow fever vaccine. The chain recombines TRBV7-9 with TRBJ2-7; D may be TRBD2 (6 bases). This CDR3 reads CASSLGGGSAYEQYF. CDR3 DNA: TGTGCCAGCAGCTTAGGTGGGGGGTCGGCCTACGAGCAGTACTTC.